A selection of T cell receptor beta chains follows, all from one sample in a study of identical twins. MiXCR, run by TCRdb on the 5' RACE reads, gives a single entry per CDR3 protein. Counted here are 500,000 to 600,000 distinct CDR3 sequences, around 20% occurring once; the ten biggest clones make up about 0.91%. The same sample was also used in a study of T cells expressing NK-cell markers.

Material for sequencing was CD4+ T cells sorted from blood. The receptors shown here come from a woman aged 18-29 years in good health. Both conserved end residues are part of each CDR3. D genes are given only for firm matches.

d_call: -; v_call: TRBV12-3/TRBV12-4; cdr3_aa: CASSFSRSGNTIYF
d_call: -; v_call: TRBV10-3; cdr3_aa: CAISESSGRGTGELFF
d_call: TRBD2; v_call: TRBV7-2; cdr3_aa: CASRSGTTTYEQYF
d_call: -; v_call: TRBV20-1; cdr3_aa: CSARVEYGYTF
d_call: -; v_call: TRBV20-1; cdr3_aa: CSANGAGNSPLHF
d_call: TRBD2; v_call: TRBV7-2; cdr3_aa: CASSSRTGLAGYEQYF
d_call: -; v_call: TRBV20-1; cdr3_aa: CSAGDGKWPYNEQFF
d_call: TRBD1; v_call: TRBV9; cdr3_aa: CASSGQGWSTEAFF
d_call: -; v_call: TRBV20-1; cdr3_aa: CSAREDNEQYF
d_call: -; v_call: TRBV7-9; cdr3_aa: CASSGLAETQYF
d_call: -; v_call: TRBV30; cdr3_aa: CAWSWGSYNEQFF
d_call: -; v_call: TRBV7-6; cdr3_aa: CASRGQNTEAFF
d_call: -; v_call: TRBV12-3/TRBV12-4; cdr3_aa: CASSQYEKLFF
d_call: -; v_call: TRBV29-1; cdr3_aa: CSVQRGSGEPGELFF
d_call: -; v_call: TRBV5-1; cdr3_aa: CASSLQQVGDGELFF
d_call: TRBD2; v_call: TRBV12-3/TRBV12-4; cdr3_aa: CASTRRGGNNEQFF
d_call: -; v_call: TRBV7-2; cdr3_aa: CASSEQGWFTEAFF
d_call: -; v_call: TRBV12-3/TRBV12-4; cdr3_aa: CASSYSPTGELFF
d_call: TRBD2; v_call: TRBV29-1; cdr3_aa: CSVEEFGASGTYEQYF
d_call: -; v_call: TRBV5-1; cdr3_aa: CASSLEGAGEKLFF
d_call: -; v_call: TRBV6-6; cdr3_aa: CASSYSGEQFF
d_call: TRBD1; v_call: TRBV9; cdr3_aa: CASSVVGQGEGYTF
d_call: TRBD2; v_call: TRBV12-3/TRBV12-4; cdr3_aa: CASRPAGGPYEQFF
d_call: TRBD2; v_call: TRBV20-1; cdr3_aa: CSARVGSGKGAKNIQYF
d_call: -; v_call: TRBV18; cdr3_aa: CASSLEQIYGYTF
d_call: -; v_call: TRBV20-1; cdr3_aa: CSASGSKSYNEQFF
d_call: -; v_call: TRBV11-2; cdr3_aa: CASSLYQGSWETQYF
d_call: TRBD2; v_call: TRBV25-1; cdr3_aa: CASSENPGLARNEQFF
d_call: -; v_call: TRBV7-2; cdr3_aa: CASSWDNYNEQFF
d_call: TRBD1; v_call: TRBV6-5; cdr3_aa: CASSYDRGDPDTQYF
d_call: -; v_call: TRBV6-1; cdr3_aa: CASRFREYTGELFF
d_call: TRBD2; v_call: TRBV20-1; cdr3_aa: CSATGAGFGYNEQFF
d_call: TRBD1; v_call: TRBV6-1; cdr3_aa: CASSEPFGQGNSPLHF
d_call: -; v_call: TRBV12-3/TRBV12-4; cdr3_aa: CASSPNEQFF
d_call: TRBD2; v_call: TRBV5-5; cdr3_aa: CASSRATSAFSYEQYF
d_call: -; v_call: TRBV6-5; cdr3_aa: CASSYGAGGNEQFF
d_call: TRBD2; v_call: TRBV5-1; cdr3_aa: CASSSGLATNYNEQFF
d_call: TRBD1; v_call: TRBV20-1; cdr3_aa: CSAKRFSTGGQRETQYF
d_call: -; v_call: TRBV12-3/TRBV12-4; cdr3_aa: CASSTQGFGTEAFF
d_call: -; v_call: TRBV5-1; cdr3_aa: CASSSPAGANTGELFF
d_call: TRBD1; v_call: TRBV18; cdr3_aa: CASSPGQGVREQYF
d_call: -; v_call: TRBV7-6; cdr3_aa: CASSRYEADTEAFF
d_call: -; v_call: TRBV6-1; cdr3_aa: CASQGRWDAGELFF
d_call: TRBD1; v_call: TRBV7-9; cdr3_aa: CASSEDRVTDTQYF
d_call: -; v_call: TRBV30; cdr3_aa: CAWSVVVPGELFF
d_call: -; v_call: TRBV4-3; cdr3_aa: CASSQVDGHNEQFF
d_call: -; v_call: TRBV20-1; cdr3_aa: CSALITSMDEQYF
d_call: TRBD1; v_call: TRBV20-1; cdr3_aa: CSAGRGLSGEQYF
d_call: -; v_call: TRBV20-1; cdr3_aa: CSASATGQGYNSPLHF